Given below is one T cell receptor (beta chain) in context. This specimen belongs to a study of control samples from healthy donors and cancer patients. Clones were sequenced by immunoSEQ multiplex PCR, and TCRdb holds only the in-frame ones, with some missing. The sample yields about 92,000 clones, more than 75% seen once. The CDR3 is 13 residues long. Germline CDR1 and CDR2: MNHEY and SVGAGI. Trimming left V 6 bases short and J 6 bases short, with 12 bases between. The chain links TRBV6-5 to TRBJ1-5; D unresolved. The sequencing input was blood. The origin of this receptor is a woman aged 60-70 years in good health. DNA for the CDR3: TGTGCCAGCAGCCTTTCCCTCAGTCAGCCCCAGCATTTT. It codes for CASSLSLSQPQHF.